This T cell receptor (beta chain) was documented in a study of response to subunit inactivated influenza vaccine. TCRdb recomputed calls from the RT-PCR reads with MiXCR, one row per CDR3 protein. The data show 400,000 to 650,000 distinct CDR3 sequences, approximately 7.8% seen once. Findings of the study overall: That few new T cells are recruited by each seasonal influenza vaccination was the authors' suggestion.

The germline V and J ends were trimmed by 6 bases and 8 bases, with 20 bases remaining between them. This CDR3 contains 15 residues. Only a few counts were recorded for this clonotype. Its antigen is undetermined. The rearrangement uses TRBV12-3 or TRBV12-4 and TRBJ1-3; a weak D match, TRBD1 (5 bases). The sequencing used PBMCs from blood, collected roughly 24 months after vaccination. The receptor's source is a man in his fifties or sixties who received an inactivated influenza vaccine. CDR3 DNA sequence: TGTGCCAGCAGCCCCGCGGGGGTGGCGCGGTACACCATATATTTT. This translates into CASSPAGVARYTIYF.